This entry lists 27 T cell receptor beta chains sequenced from one sample in a study of beta chain features in type 1 diabetes. Overall study findings and caveats: All four CD4+ subsets from Type 1 diabetes patients carried moderately but significantly shorter TCRB CDR3s.

cDNA synthesis used the whole RNA isolate, giving expressed TCRB sequences. Repertoires were generated with immunoSEQ multiplex PCR, while TCRdb's copy carries only in-frame clones and drops some. The sample lists 300,000 to 400,000 clones; about 10% were seen once. Antigen specificity for these receptors is unknown. The sequenced sample consisted of central memory CD4+ T cells from blood. These receptors all stem from a young man with type 1 diabetes.

J is TRBJ1-3 and V is TRBV5-1; D is unresolved. The CDR3 consists of 16 residues. Per the germline V gene, CDR1 is SGHRS and CDR2 is YFSETQ. The ends were cut back, 2 bases at V and 0 bases at J, with 12 bases in the middle. The CDR3 nucleotides read TGCGCCAGCAGCTTCACAGACACGAGCTCTGGAAACACCATATATTTT. It specifies CASSFTDTSSGNTIYF.

This clone has just a few counts. CDR3 sequence: CAKGASGAYEQYF. CDR3 in DNA: TGTGCCAAGGGGGCTAGCGGGGCCTACGAGCAGTACTTC. The V gene is TRBV30, the J gene TRBJ2-7; TRBD2 matches at 9 bases. CDR1 and CDR2 (germline): GTSNPN, SVGIG (reference sequence). CDR3 length equals 13 residues. V gave up 8 bases and J gave up 2 bases; unmatched junction bases: 7.

This clone was observed a few times. CDR3 loop: CSVRPRAGETQYF. The CDR3 coding sequence is TGCAGCGTCCGCCCGAGGGCAGGAGAGACCCAGTACTTC. This sequence joins TRBV29-1 and TRBJ2-5; weak D call: TRBD2 (5 bases). V was cut by 6 bases and J by 4 bases, with 15 bases left in between. CDR1 is SQVTM, CDR2 ANQGSEA, per germline. The CDR3 contains 13 residues.

This clone occurred a few times. This chain uses TRBV30 with TRBJ1-5, with no clear D. V was shortened by 4 bases and J by 0 bases, with 7 bases between the two germline ends. The germline gives CDR1 GTSNPN, CDR2 SVGIG (reference sequence). The CDR3 contains 13 residues. The CDR3 loop is CAWTLNSNQPQHF. The CDR3 nucleotides read TGTGCCTGGACCTTAAATAGCAATCAGCCCCAGCATTTT.

The chain is built from TRBV27 and TRBJ2-3; D call uncertain. V was cut by 6 bases and J by 7 bases, with 17 bases left in between. This CDR3 contains 14 residues. Germline CDR1 reads MNHEY; CDR2 reads SMNVEV (reference sequence). CDR3 protein: CASRRQDPSHTQYF. For the CDR3, the DNA is TGTGCCAGCAGGCGGCAGGACCCCAGTCATACGCAGTATTTT.

A few counts support this clone. This rearrangement joins TRBV27 to TRBJ1-5; TRBD1 matches 10 bases. This CDR3 has 17 residues. Germline trimming cut 5 bases from V and 2 bases from J; bases unmatched to any gene: 9. Germline assignment: CDR1 MNHEY and CDR2 SMNVEV (reference sequence). Here the CDR3 DNA reads TGTGCCAGCAGTCCAGGGACAGGGGCACGGGGCAATCAGCCCCAGCATTTT. This translates into CASSPGTGARGNQPQHF.

This clone was detected only a few times. The chain combines TRBV7-9 with TRBJ1-1; tentative D call: TRBD1 (5 bases). There are 14 residues in the CDR3. Trimming took off 6 bases at V and 3 bases at J, with 14 bases between the two ends. CDR1 is SEHNR and CDR2 is FQNEAQ in the germline V gene (reference sequence). CDR3 sequence: CASRQGGIDTEAFF. CDR3 nucleotides: TGTGCCAGCAGGCAGGGAGGAATTGACACTGAAGCTTTCTTT.

The chain couples TRBV7-2 to TRBJ1-4; no reliable D call. The CDR3 has 16 residues. Germline loops: CDR1 SGHTA, CDR2 FQGNSA. Trimming took 3 bases from V and 5 from J, leaving 16 bases between them. CDR3 protein: CASSFNNRPGNEKLFF. The DNA for the CDR3 is TGTGCCAGCAGCTTTAATAACAGACCGGGAAATGAAAAACTGTTTTTT.

The V and J genes are TRBV5-1 and TRBJ1-2; the D is unclear. The V gene's germline CDR1 is SGHRS and CDR2 YFSETQ. The CDR3 covers 12 residues. V lost 2 bases and J 5 bases, leaving 7 bases between the germline ends. CDR3 residues: CASSLNEYGYTF. The CDR3 region has the DNA TGCGCCAGCAGCTTAAATGAATATGGCTACACCTTC. Full variable domain (remainder filled in from reference TRBV5-1 and TRBJ1-2): KAGVTQTPRYLIKTRGQQVTLSCSPISGHRSVSWYQQTPGQGLQFLFEYFSETQRNKGNFPGRFSGRQFSNSRSEMNVSTLELGDSALYLCASSLNEYGYTFGSGTRLTVV.

Many counts were recorded for this clone. J is TRBJ1-4 and V is TRBV23-1; TRBD1 aligns across 9 bases. TRBV23-1 is an ORF; its function is uncertain. The CDR3 extends over 15 amino acids. The V gene end was trimmed by 1 base and the J gene end by 7 bases; junction bases not matched to a gene: 4. The CDR3 nucleotides are TGCGCCAGCAGTCAATTTGAGACAGGGGGTGAAAAACTGTTTTTT. It codes for CASSQFETGGEKLFF.

This clone was found a few times. A read error may produce the germline difference seen at one junction end. The rearrangement links TRBV30 to TRBJ2-5; D is perhaps TRBD2 (5 bases). CDR1 and CDR2 from the germline V gene are GTSNPN and SVGIG (reference sequence). The CDR3 extends over 13 amino acids. The CDR3 nucleotides read TGTGCCAGCAGCCAAGACTACCAGGAGACCCAGTACTTC. This encodes CASSQDYQETQYF.

Concerning this clone: At one end the junction does not follow the germline gene, possibly because of a read error. This chain joins TRBV10-3 and TRBJ2-3; TRBD1 agrees at 11 bases. The CDR3 length is 15 residues. Per the germline V gene, CDR1 is ENHRY and CDR2 is SYGVKD. CDR3: CASSYGTGGTDTQYF. The CDR3 bases are TGTGCCAGCAGTTACGGGACAGGGGGAACAGATACGCAGTATTTT.

This clone was recorded many times. The chain employs TRBV7-2 and TRBJ2-7; D not resolved. The germline V gene encodes CDR1 SGHTA and CDR2 FQGNSA. The CDR3 contains 13 residues. Trimming removed 3 bases from V and 3 bases from J, with 9 bases in between. The CDR3 spells CASSFTPFYEQYF. In nucleotides, the CDR3 is TGTGCCAGCAGCTTTACGCCTTTCTACGAGCAGTACTTC.

The sample holds a few counts of this clone. The rearrangement uses TRBV10-3 and TRBJ2-7; 9 nucleotides match TRBD2. After removal of 4 bases from V and 5 bases from J, the junction contained 6 bases not matched to a gene. The germline V gene encodes CDR1 ENHRY and CDR2 SYGVKD. This CDR3 is built from 14 residues. CDR3 coding DNA: TGTGCCATCAGTGTAGCGGGAGCAGAGCACGAGCAGTACTTC. This translates into CAISVAGAEHEQYF.

This clone was counted between two and nine times. The rearrangement joins TRBV6-5 to TRBJ1-1, with a weak D call TRBD1 (6 bases). The V end was cut by 0 bases, the J end by 5 bases, with 16 bases between. Germline values: CDR1 MNHEY, CDR2 SVGAGI. CDR3 length: 16 residues. This CDR3 reads CASSYSTLGGRTEAFF. The DNA of the CDR3 is TGTGCCAGCAGTTACTCGACGTTAGGGGGAAGGACTGAAGCTTTCTTT.

The chain couples TRBV9 to TRBJ1-5; D is ambiguous. This CDR3 has 10 amino acids. Deletions cut 1 base from V and 7 bases from J, with 0 bases between. Germline CDR1 is SGDLS and CDR2 is YYNGEE. The CDR3 DNA reads as TGTGCCAGCAGCGTACAGCCCCAGCATTTT. This codes for CASSVQPQHF. The full variable domain, rest sourced from reference TRBV9 and TRBJ1-5, is DSGVTQTPKHLITATGQRVTLRCSPRSGDLSVYWYQQSLDQGLQFLIQYYNGEERAKGNILERFSAQQFPDLHSELNLSSLELGDSALYFCASSVQPQHFGDGTRLSIL.

The V gene is TRBV9, the J gene TRBJ2-5; 7 positions agree with TRBD2. The J call is uncertain, as TRBJ2-7 better fits the DNA end. Germline V gene data show CDR1 as SGDLS and CDR2 as YYNGEE. This CDR3 is 14 amino acids long. CDR3 sequence reads: CASSFRDYPYEQYF. The CDR3 region has the DNA TGTGCCAGCAGCTTCCGGGACTACCCATACGAGCAGTACTTC.

This clone was observed a few times. The chain is built from TRBV28 and TRBJ2-7; D is perhaps TRBD2 (5 bases). The CDR3 has 16 residues. Trimming took 1 base from V and 2 from J, leaving 15 bases between them. The V gene's germline CDR1 is MDHEN and CDR2 SYDVKM. This chain's CDR3 is CASSLSKGRMAYEQYF. In nucleotides, the CDR3 is TGTGCCAGCAGTTTATCAAAAGGGAGAATGGCCTACGAGCAGTACTTC.

This clone was seen only a few times. The rearrangement links TRBV30 to TRBJ2-7, with TRBD2 matching 12 bases. Looked up from germline, CDR1 is GTSNPN and CDR2 is SVGIG (reference sequence). V lost 4 bases, J lost 6 bases, and 4 bases stayed unmatched. The CDR3 consists of 13 residues. The CDR3 sequence is CAWTGTSGFEQYF. In DNA, the CDR3 is TGTGCCTGGACCGGGACTAGCGGGTTCGAGCAGTACTTC.

This clone occurred a few times. J is TRBJ2-1 and V is TRBV7-9; 9 bases agree with TRBD2. This CDR3 is built from 15 residues. Germline CDR1 is SEHNR and CDR2 is FQNEAQ (reference sequence). Trimming cost V 7 bases and J 4 bases; bases outside gene matches: 8. The CDR3: CASMGGRGEYNEQFF. The CDR3 nucleotides are TGTGCCAGCATGGGCGGGAGGGGGGAATACAATGAGCAGTTCTTC.

The chain combines TRBV19 with TRBJ2-3; TRBD1 might be the D (6 bases). The CDR3 totals 12 residues. Germline-derived CDR1 and CDR2 are LNHDA and SQIVND (reference sequence). The CDR3, as DNA: TGTGCGGCCGGGACAAGTTGGGATACGCAGTATTTT. Translation gives CAAGTSWDTQYF.

The chain couples TRBV25-1 to TRBJ2-7; 7 nucleotides agree with TRBD2. Germline assignment: CDR1 MGHDK and CDR2 SYGVNS. J lost 5 bases, V lost 3 bases, and 4 bases had no gene match. The CDR3 is made up of 13 amino acids. DNA of the CDR3: TGTGCCAGCAGTGAGCCCGCGGGGGACGAGCAGTACTTC. Translated: CASSEPAGDEQYF.

The CDR3 here is CATAGEGTDTQYF. CDR3 DNA sequence: TGTGCCACAGCGGGGGAGGGAACAGATACGCAGTATTTT. The chain has TRBV27 and TRBJ2-3; 8 bases line up with TRBD2. Germline trimming cut 10 bases from V and 3 bases from J; bases unmatched to any gene: 6. CDR3 length: 13 amino acids. Germline V gives CDR1 MNHEY, CDR2 SMNVEV (reference sequence).

Ten or more counts support this clone. This chain connects TRBV4-2 to TRBJ2-3; D call uncertain. Germline-derived CDR1 and CDR2 are LGHNA and YNFKEQ. With 0 bases removed from V and 10 bases from J, the gap between germline ends came to 11 bases. The CDR3 length is 13 residues. The CDR3 protein is CASSQEATRSQYF. In DNA, the CDR3 is TGTGCCAGCAGCCAAGAGGCTACAAGGTCGCAGTATTTT.

This clone was detected a few times. Different DNA sequences within this sample yield the same CDR3. The chain employs TRBV7-9 and TRBJ2-7; D call uncertain. The CDR3 contains 14 residues. Trimming cost V 1 base and J 0 bases, with 7 bases left between them. The germline V gene has CDR1 SEHNR and CDR2 FQNEAQ (reference sequence). Here the CDR3 DNA reads TGTGCCAGCAGCTTAGGACAAAACTCCTACGAGCAGTACTTC. Translated: CASSLGQNSYEQYF.

This clone was counted at least ten times. The V and J genes are TRBV4-2 and TRBJ2-7; either TRBD1 or TRBD2 may supply D (5 bases each). This CDR3 region has 14 residues. The V gene's germline CDR1 is LGHNA and CDR2 YNFKEQ. V was shortened by 2 bases and J by 6 bases, with 14 bases between the two germline ends. The CDR3 region has the DNA TGTGCCAGCAGCCAATGGGACGGATTGGGCGAGCAGTACTTC. Translating gives CASSQWDGLGEQYF.

The sample holds a few counts of this clone. The chain has TRBV5-1 and TRBJ2-2; no clear D. The CDR3 totals 13 residues. The V end lost 1 base, the J end lost 6 bases, and 7 bases lay between the germline ends. Per the germline V gene, CDR1 is SGHRS and CDR2 is YFSETQ. The CDR3 nucleotides are TGCGCCAGCAGCTTGCAGGACCCCGGGGAGCTGTTTTTT. Translating gives CASSLQDPGELFF.